Sequencing of this T cell receptor (beta chain) was carried out in a study of blood T cell repertoires in COVID-19 (dated by TCRdb to 2018 to 2020). Notes on the research overall: Samples covering the acute and convalescent phases of COVID-19 were provided by collaborators in the United States, Italy and Spain. Nearly every sample came with metadata listing a de-identified subject ID, COVID-19 status, age in years and sex. Subjects who had been exposed to COVID-19, were actively infected with it, or had recovered from it provided the deeply sampled blood TCRbeta repertoires that made up the dataset. The prospective study material was composed of cDNA or gDNA derived from T cells, B-cell-depleted T cells, or PBMCs. HLA class I and class II types, where available, came from metadata supplied by the sample provider rather than from assay-based typing. Samples came from the ongoing ImmuneRACE study (first 160 participants) plus 1,254 subjects from 6 global collaborators. The repertoires were released in a freely available public database meant as a resource for research on the immune response to SARS-CoV-2. Here is what the overall study found, with its caveats: How much clinical and demographic metadata was included differed by source and by participant, and the metadata was provided uncurated.

TCRbeta CDR3 regions were amplified from genomic DNA by means of the immunoSEQ Assay, a bias-controlled multiplex PCR. In the authors' own workflow: The number of nucleated cells in each sample was estimated from the amplification of reference gene primers within the assay. To quantify the absolute abundance of each unique TCRbeta CDR3 rearrangement, sequence reads were collapsed and filtered. For each sample, productive Simpson clonality was calculated as the square root of Simpson's diversity index over productive rearrangements. The immuneACCESS repertoire file appears here via TCRdb, limited to in-frame rearrangements. These files lack a portion of the clones; in checked studies, under half of the deficit traces to unresolved V genes, and the cause of the others is not known. That table furnishes V, J and clone size, whereas the DNA furnished D and trimming. For this sample the table gives around 270,000 clones, of which about 87% were detected only once. Of the sample, less than 5% falls within the top ten clones.

About this clone: Its antigen is currently not known. Per-nucleotide qualities are absent, and no much larger clonotype sits a single base away.

Another Seattle source contributed samples from volunteer blood donors who had recovered from COVID-19. Each collaborating institution followed its own protocols to collect whole blood in K2EDTA tubes. For TCRbeta analysis, collaborator samples were shipped as frozen whole blood, as isolated PBMCs, or as DNA extracted from either sample type. V gives up 0 bases and J gives up 0 bases, and the segment between their germline ends measures 8 bases. CDR3 length: 15 amino acids, cysteine to phenylalanine. Only the CDR3 DNA is retained, 45 bases long and in frame from the first base. CDR1 and CDR2 are drawn from the germline V gene: SGHDN, FVKESK.

The sequence was collected from a man in his sixties who had recovered from COVID-19. The material sequenced was peripheral blood. This chain is built from TRBV14 and TRBJ1-1; TRBD1 is a weak D gene call, 5 bases matching. The CDR3 protein is CASSQEQGLNTEAFF. The bases are TGTGCCAGCAGCCAAGAGCAGGGCCTGAACACTGAAGCTTTCTTT.